This T cell receptor beta chain was found in a study of cytomegalovirus exposure and HLA in healthy donors. Across the whole study: Falling in the Caucasian-associated ancestry cluster were 80% to 90% of approximately 410 genotyped donors.

The primer mix had 60 Vbeta and 13 Jbeta primers. Method: immunoSEQ multiplex PCR; TCRdb's copy keeps in-frame clones and lacks some. The sample holds about 220,000 clones, less than 85% seen once. The sequence was collected from a man aged 18-30 years in good health and CMV-seronegative. The specimen sequenced was PBMCs.

The CDR3 here is CATSRTSSSSGNTIYF. The CDR3 nucleotides are TGTGCCACCTCTCGGACAAGCTCGAGCTCTGGAAACACCATATATTTT. V gene TRBV2 combines with J gene TRBJ1-3, with D possibly being TRBD1 (5 bases). V was trimmed by 10 bases and J by 0 bases, leaving 19 bases between them. This CDR3 region has 16 residues. CDR1 is SNHLY, CDR2 FYNNEI, per germline.